This T cell receptor beta chain was recorded in a study of shared clonotypes between healthy human individuals. Looked up from germline, CDR1 is LGHNA and CDR2 is YSLEER. This CDR3 has 14 residues. The ends were cut back, 4 bases at V and 0 bases at J, with 7 bases in the middle. The assay used deep level. Each replicate PCR on the sorted subsets used roughly 190 ng DNA (roughly 30,000 T cell genomes). In the original analysis: Filtering differed since immunoSEQ provided only junctions, with no quality scores. This table comes from immunoSEQ multiplex PCR, and its TCRdb copy is limited to in-frame clones, with some not included. From that table come the V and J calls and clone size; the DNA was used to work out D and trimming. The profile shows some 2.1 million clones, 95% of them singletons. CD4+ cells were split into CD45RA+ naive and CD45RA-negative memory subsets.

The chain has TRBV4-3 and TRBJ1-5; no definite D call. The sample was naive CD4+ T cells sorted from blood. Subset denoted: CD45RA+ positively selected. The sequence was collected from a man between 18 and 29 years old in good health. The CDR3 protein is CASSRSASNQPQHF. The CDR3 nucleotides read TGCGCCAGCAGCCGTTCGGCTAGCAATCAGCCCCAGCATTTT.